One sample yielded the 27 T cell receptor beta chains listed below, sequenced in a study of cytomegalovirus exposure and HLA in healthy donors. 60 Vbeta and 13 Jbeta primers were used in PCR. TCRdb's table, derived via immunoSEQ multiplex PCR, lists solely in-frame clones and lacks some. Of about 73,000 clones in the sample, less than 80% are singletons; the top ten hold 5.5% to 8%. The sample was PBMCs. These receptors were obtained from a woman between 50 and 59 years old in good health and CMV-seropositive.

This clone was counted once. The rearrangement links TRBV5-4 to TRBJ2-1, with 10 bases lining up with TRBD1. This CDR3 is 14 amino acids long. Germline-derived CDR1 and CDR2 are SGHNT and YYREEE (reference sequence). V lost 7 bases and J lost 5; bases outside the gene matches: 6. Here the CDR3 reads CASPGTGDNNEQFF. In DNA form, the CDR3 reads TGTGCCAGCCCCGGGACAGGGGACAACAATGAGCAGTTCTTC.

V and J are TRBV4-1 and TRBJ2-7; 7 nucleotides align to TRBD1. This CDR3 has 14 residues. Germline assignment: CDR1 MGHRA and CDR2 YSYEKL. Trimming cost V 2 bases and J 3 bases; bases outside gene matches: 4. The CDR3 here is CASSQPDRIYEQYF. The DNA of the CDR3 is TGCGCCAGCAGCCAACCGGACAGGATCTACGAGCAGTACTTC.

V and J are TRBV13 and TRBJ2-1; TRBD2 agrees at 14 bases. This CDR3 region has 15 residues. The germline V gene encodes CDR1 PRHDT and CDR2 FYEKMQ (reference sequence). V trimming: 3 bases; J trimming: 7 bases; junction bases outside the gene matches: 2. The CDR3 is CASSFGTSGGNEQFF. In DNA form, the CDR3 reads TGTGCCAGCAGCTTCGGGACTAGCGGGGGTAATGAGCAGTTCTTC.

The gene calls are TRBV7-8 and TRBJ2-5; the D is unclear. From germline, CDR1 is SGHVS and CDR2 FQNEAQ. This CDR3 is built from 16 residues. The germline V and J ends were trimmed by 4 bases and 0 bases, with 15 bases remaining between them. The CDR3 region has the DNA TGTGCCAGCAGCTATTTGGCAGAGGAGTACCAAGAGACCCAGTACTTC. Translation: CASSYLAEEYQETQYF.

The chain couples TRBV6-5 to TRBJ2-7; weak D call: TRBD2 (5 bases). Trimming took off 7 bases at V and 6 bases at J, with 16 bases between the two ends. This CDR3 is built from 13 residues. Germline CDR1 and CDR2: MNHEY and SVGAGI. The CDR3 bases are TGTGCCAGCACCGGACTGGCCCCATTCGAGCAGTACTTC. Translated: CASTGLAPFEQYF.

This clone has just a few counts. The chain couples TRBV6-5 to TRBJ2-1; D remains ambiguous. This CDR3 spans 15 amino acids. Between the trimmed V and J ends, which lost 5 bases and 2 bases, there was a span of 13 bases. Germline V gives CDR1 MNHEY, CDR2 SVGAGI. CDR3 coding DNA: TGTGCCAGCAGTCAGAACCCCGTCACCTACAATGAGCAGTTCTTC. Its translation: CASSQNPVTYNEQFF.

CDR3: CASSNSRGFEQYF. As DNA, the CDR3 is TGTGCCAGTAGCAATTCCAGGGGTTTCGAGCAGTACTTC. This chain joins TRBV19 and TRBJ2-7, with D possibly matching TRBD1 (6 bases). The V and J ends lost 6 bases and 6 bases respectively, with 15 bases between them. The CDR3 runs to 13 residues. CDR1 is LNHDA and CDR2 is SQIVND in the germline V gene (reference sequence).

The genes are TRBV27 and TRBJ2-3, with 9 nucleotides matching TRBD1. Trimming took 4 bases from V and 5 from J; bases not matched to a gene: 4. Germline CDR1 and CDR2: MNHEY and SMNVEV (reference sequence). There are 14 residues in the CDR3. The CDR3 is CASSSQGAGDTQYF. The CDR3 DNA follows: TGTGCCAGCAGTTCACAGGGGGCGGGAGATACGCAGTATTTT.

The V and J genes are TRBV11-1 and TRBJ2-7, with a weak D call TRBD1 (7 bases). Looked up from germline, CDR1 is SGHAT and CDR2 is FQDESV (reference sequence). This CDR3 is 16 amino acids long. Trimming stripped 4 bases from V and 1 base from J, with 17 bases between. For the CDR3, the DNA is TGTGCCAGCAGCTCGCGGGACAGCCCGTTTTCCTACGAGCAGTACGTC. Protein product: CASSSRDSPFSYEQYV.

This chain connects TRBV18 to TRBJ2-3, with 10 positions matching TRBD1. The CDR3 is made up of 14 amino acids. V gave up 4 bases and J gave up 3 bases; unmatched junction bases: 1. Germline CDR1 and CDR2: KGHSH and LQKENI. This CDR3 reads CASSQGQGTDTQYF. The CDR3, as DNA: TGTGCCAGCTCACAGGGACAGGGGACAGATACGCAGTATTTT.

V and J are TRBV7-8 and TRBJ1-1; a weak D match, TRBD1 (5 bases). This CDR3 contains 14 residues. Germline V gene data show CDR1 as SGHVS and CDR2 as FQNEAQ. Trimming removed 4 bases at V and 4 bases at J, with 13 bases between. The DNA for the CDR3 is TGTGCCAGCAGCTCAAACAGGAGGGGCACTGAAGCTTTCTTT. It specifies CASSSNRRGTEAFF.

This chain uses TRBV6-4 with TRBJ2-3, with 8 positions matching TRBD2. With 5 bases clipped from V and 2 bases from J, the junction kept 6 bases outside the gene matches. The germline V gene has CDR1 MRHNA and CDR2 SNTAGT. There are 15 residues in the CDR3. CDR3 bases: TGTGCCAGCAGTCTCGGGAGGGGGTCCACAGATACGCAGTATTTT. It codes for CASSLGRGSTDTQYF.

The J gene is TRBJ1-5, the V gene TRBV6-1; 9 nucleotides line up with TRBD1. CDR3 length: 14 amino acids. The J segment lost 2 bases and the V segment lost 6 bases, leaving 2 bases of the junction unmatched. CDR1 and CDR2 from the germline V gene are MNHNS and SASEGT. CDR3 bases: TGTGCCAGCAGGGGACAGGGTGGCAATCAGCCCCAGCATTTT. It translates to CASRGQGGNQPQHF.

For this clone: This sample also contains other DNA sequences that code for the same CDR3. This chain joins TRBV6-1 and TRBJ2-7; maybe TRBD1 (6 bases). The CDR3 totals 15 residues. Germline V gene data show CDR1 as MNHNS and CDR2 as SASEGT. V was pared by 2 bases and J by 3 bases, with 14 bases between. In nucleotides, the CDR3 is TGTGCCAGCAGTGAATCGCCCAGGGGCGGCTACGAGCAGTACGTC. It encodes CASSESPRGGYEQYV.

The table lists this clone with a few counts. This chain connects TRBV11-3 to TRBJ2-2, with 7 bases fitting TRBD1. Germline V gene lookup returns CDR1 SGHNT and CDR2 YENEEA. J lost 3 bases, V lost 0 bases, and 16 bases had no gene match. This CDR3 region has 20 residues. The CDR3 sequence is CASSLDLRTGYGADTGELFF. As DNA, the CDR3 is TGTGCCAGCAGCTTAGATCTCCGGACAGGCTATGGGGCCGACACCGGGGAGCTGTTTTTT.

The chain is built from TRBV19 and TRBJ2-3, with 15 bases that match TRBD2. The V gene's germline CDR1 is LNHDA and CDR2 SQIVND (reference sequence). The CDR3 is 18 residues long. After removal of 0 bases from V and 5 bases from J, the junction contained 6 bases not matched to a gene. The CDR3 protein is CASSIEGRGLAGGDTQYF. In nucleotides, the CDR3 is TGTGCCAGTAGTATAGAGGGTAGGGGACTAGCGGGGGGAGATACGCAGTATTTT.

The chain links TRBV5-1 to TRBJ2-1; D is possibly TRBD2 (6 bases). The V end lost 4 bases, the J end lost 6 bases, and 20 bases lay between the germline ends. This CDR3 contains 16 residues. Germline CDR1 SGHRS, CDR2 YFSETQ. CDR3 nucleotides: TGCGCCAGCAGCGAACAAGGGACTCCCACCGGCAATGAGCAGTTCTTC. This codes for CASSEQGTPTGNEQFF.

This clone was found a few times. The chain combines TRBV14 with TRBJ2-1; TRBD2 matches at 10 bases. Germline V gene lookup returns CDR1 SGHDN and CDR2 FVKESK. With V trimmed by 4 bases and J by 4 bases, 7 bases remained unmatched. This CDR3 contains 16 residues. This CDR3 reads CASSRHLAGDYNEQFF. DNA for the CDR3: TGTGCCAGCAGCCGCCATCTAGCGGGGGATTACAATGAGCAGTTCTTC. Variable domain in full (rest from reference TRBV14 and TRBJ2-1): EAGVTQFPSHSVIEKGQTVTLRCDPISGHDNLYWYRRVMGKEIKFLLHFVKESKQDESGMPNNRFLAERTGGTYSTLKVQPAELEDSGVYFCASSRHLAGDYNEQFFGPGTRLTVL.

J is TRBJ2-6 and V is TRBV4-1; D is unresolved. V was trimmed by 4 bases and J by 0 bases, leaving 16 bases between them. CDR3 length: 18 amino acids. Germline assignment: CDR1 MGHRA and CDR2 YSYEKL. The DNA for the CDR3 is TGCGCCAGCAGCCTCTTGTCCCGAACGCGCTCTGGGGCCAACGTCCTGACTTTC. Translation gives CASSLLSRTRSGANVLTF.

The V gene is TRBV15, the J gene TRBJ1-1, with 8 bases that match TRBD1. There are 15 residues in the CDR3. V was clipped by 3 bases and J by 3 bases; unmatched bases: 6. Germline V gene data show CDR1 as LNHNV and CDR2 as YYDKDF (reference sequence). CDR3 DNA sequence: TGTGCCACCAGCAGTGCCTCCAGGGGGCACACTGAAGCTTTCTTT. Its protein product is CATSSASRGHTEAFF.

The chain is built from TRBV6-5 and TRBJ2-2; weak D call: TRBD1 (5 bases). The CDR3 is made up of 14 amino acids. Germline CDR1 MNHEY, CDR2 SVGAGI. Trimming removed 0 bases from V and 8 bases from J, with 10 bases in between. The CDR3 nucleotides are TGTGCCAGCAGTTACTCGGCTGCAGGGGGGGAGCTGTTTTTT. Protein: CASSYSAAGGELFF.

The V call is TRBV5-5, the J call TRBJ1-1, with TRBD1 matching 7 bases. Trimming removed 4 bases from V and 0 bases from J; junction bases left unmatched: 12. In germline, CDR1 is SGHKS, CDR2 YYEKEE (reference sequence). The CDR3 runs 17 residues. For the CDR3, the DNA is TGTGCCAGCAGCGGTAAATTCCCGGGACAGATGAACACTGAAGCTTTCTTT. It encodes CASSGKFPGQMNTEAFF.

The chain has TRBV7-9 and TRBJ2-5, with 7 bases matching TRBD1. CDR1 is SEHNR and CDR2 is FQNEAQ in the germline V gene (reference sequence). Trimming removed 8 bases from V and 5 bases from J; junction bases left unmatched: 5. The CDR3 has 12 amino acids. The CDR3 reads CASLGGLETQYF. In DNA form, the CDR3 reads TGTGCCAGCCTAGGGGGCCTGGAGACCCAGTACTTC.

The gene calls are TRBV4-1 and TRBJ2-5, with D perhaps TRBD2 (6 bases). The end of the DNA is better explained by TRBJ2-7, so the J call may be wrong. The CDR3 totals 15 residues. Germline CDR1 reads MGHRA; CDR2 reads YSYEKL. This CDR3 reads CASSQEGIGSYEQYF. The CDR3 region has the DNA TGCGCCAGCAGCCAGGAGGGAATCGGGTCCTACGAGCAGTACTTC.

This clone was seen a handful of times. This chain joins TRBV6-1 and TRBJ2-7, with D tentatively TRBD2 (6 bases). CDR1 MNHNS and CDR2 SASEGT come from the germline V gene. The V and J ends lost 1 base and 8 bases respectively, with 21 bases between them. The CDR3 runs 16 residues. Here the CDR3 reads CASSEGSGGPPTKQYV. In DNA form, the CDR3 reads TGTGCCAGCAGTGAAGGAAGCGGAGGGCCCCCTACGAAGCAGTACGTC.

This clone was seen more than once but under ten times. The V and J genes are TRBV13 and TRBJ2-2; 10 bases align to TRBD1. Germline CDR1 reads PRHDT; CDR2 reads FYEKMQ (reference sequence). V lost 2 bases and J lost 7; bases outside the gene matches: 10. CDR3 size: 17 residues. The CDR3 spells CASSLRTGTGVVGELFF. CDR3 in DNA: TGTGCCAGCAGCTTACGAACCGGGACAGGGGTAGTCGGGGAGCTGTTTTTT.

V is TRBV11-2 and J is TRBJ2-1; D is perhaps TRBD1 (5 bases). Germline-derived CDR1 and CDR2 are SGHAT and FQNNGV. The CDR3 is 15 residues long. The V and J ends lost 5 bases and 8 bases respectively, with 19 bases between them. CDR3 protein: CASSHPGRARHEQFF. CDR3 nucleotide sequence: TGTGCCAGCAGCCATCCGGGCAGGGCCCGTCATGAGCAGTTCTTC.